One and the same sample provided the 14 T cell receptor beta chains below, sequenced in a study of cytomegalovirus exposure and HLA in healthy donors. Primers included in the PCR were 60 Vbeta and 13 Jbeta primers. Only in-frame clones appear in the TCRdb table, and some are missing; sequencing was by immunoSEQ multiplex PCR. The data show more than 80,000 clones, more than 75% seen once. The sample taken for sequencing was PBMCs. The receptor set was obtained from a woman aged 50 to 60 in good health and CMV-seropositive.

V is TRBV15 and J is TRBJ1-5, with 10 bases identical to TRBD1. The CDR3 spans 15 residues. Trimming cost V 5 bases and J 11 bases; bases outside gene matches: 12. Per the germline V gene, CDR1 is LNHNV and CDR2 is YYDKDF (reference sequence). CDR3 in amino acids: CATSETRDRGRAQHF. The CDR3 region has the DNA TGTGCCACCAGCGAAACCCGGGACAGGGGAAGAGCCCAGCATTTT.

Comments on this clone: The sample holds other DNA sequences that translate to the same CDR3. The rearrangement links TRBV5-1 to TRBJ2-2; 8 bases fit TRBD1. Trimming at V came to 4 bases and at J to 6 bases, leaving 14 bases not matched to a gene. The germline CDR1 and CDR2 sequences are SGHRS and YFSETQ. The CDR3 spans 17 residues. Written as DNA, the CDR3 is TGCGCCAGCAGCAGTACGCGGACAGGGTTAGTTTCCGGGGAGCTGTTTTTT. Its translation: CASSSTRTGLVSGELFF. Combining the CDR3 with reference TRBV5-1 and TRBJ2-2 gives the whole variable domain KAGVTQTPRYLIKTRGQQVTLSCSPISGHRSVSWYQQTPGQGLQFLFEYFSETQRNKGNFPGRFSGRQFSNSRSEMNVSTLELGDSALYLCASSSTRTGLVSGELFFGEGSRLTVL.

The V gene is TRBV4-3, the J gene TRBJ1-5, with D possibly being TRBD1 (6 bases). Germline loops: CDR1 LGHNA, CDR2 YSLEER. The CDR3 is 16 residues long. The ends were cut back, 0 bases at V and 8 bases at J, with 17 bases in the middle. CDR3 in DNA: TGCGCCAGCAGCCAAGACAGGGGCCTGAGTCCGGAGCCCCAGCATTTT. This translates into CASSQDRGLSPEPQHF.

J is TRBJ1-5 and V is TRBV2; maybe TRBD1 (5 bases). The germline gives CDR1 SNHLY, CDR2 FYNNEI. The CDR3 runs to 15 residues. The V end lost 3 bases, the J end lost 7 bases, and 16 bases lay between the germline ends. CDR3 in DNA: TGTGCCAGCAGTGATGCTTTAGGGGTAAGCCAGCCCCAGCATTTT. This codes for CASSDALGVSQPQHF.

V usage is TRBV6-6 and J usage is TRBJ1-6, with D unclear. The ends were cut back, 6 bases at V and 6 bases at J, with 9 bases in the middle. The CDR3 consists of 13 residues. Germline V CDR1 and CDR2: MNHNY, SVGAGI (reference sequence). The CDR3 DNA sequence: TGTGCCAGCAGCCGTCGGGGTAATTCACCCCTCCACTTT. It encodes CASSRRGNSPLHF.

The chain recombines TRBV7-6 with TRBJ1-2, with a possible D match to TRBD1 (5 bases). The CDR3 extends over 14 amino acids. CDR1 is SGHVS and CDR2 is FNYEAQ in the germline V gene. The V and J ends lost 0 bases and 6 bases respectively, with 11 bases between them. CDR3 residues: CASSLARQGDGYTF. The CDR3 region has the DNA TGTGCCAGCAGCTTAGCGCGGCAGGGTGATGGCTACACCTTC.

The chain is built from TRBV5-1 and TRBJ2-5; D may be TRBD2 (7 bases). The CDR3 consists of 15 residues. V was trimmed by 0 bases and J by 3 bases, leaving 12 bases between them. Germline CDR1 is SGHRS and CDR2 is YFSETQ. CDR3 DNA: TGCGCCAGCAGCTTGGCCGGGGGGCGGGAAGAGACCCAGTACTTC. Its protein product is CASSLAGGREETQYF. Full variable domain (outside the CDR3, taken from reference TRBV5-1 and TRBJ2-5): KAGVTQTPRYLIKTRGQQVTLSCSPISGHRSVSWYQQTPGQGLQFLFEYFSETQRNKGNFPGRFSGRQFSNSRSEMNVSTLELGDSALYLCASSLAGGREETQYFGPGTRLLVL.

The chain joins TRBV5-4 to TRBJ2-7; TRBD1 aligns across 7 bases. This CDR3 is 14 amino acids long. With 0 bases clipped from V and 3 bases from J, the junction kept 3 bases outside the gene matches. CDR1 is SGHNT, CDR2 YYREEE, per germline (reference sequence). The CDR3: CASSLGQGGYEQYF. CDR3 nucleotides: TGTGCCAGCAGCTTGGGACAGGGTGGCTACGAGCAGTACTTC.

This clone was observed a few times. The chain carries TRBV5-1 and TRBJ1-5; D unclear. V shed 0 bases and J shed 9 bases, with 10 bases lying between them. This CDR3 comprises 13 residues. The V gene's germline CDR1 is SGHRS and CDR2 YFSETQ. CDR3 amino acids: CASSLDGVGPQHF. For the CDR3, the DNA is TGCGCCAGCAGCTTGGACGGGGTAGGGCCCCAGCATTTT.

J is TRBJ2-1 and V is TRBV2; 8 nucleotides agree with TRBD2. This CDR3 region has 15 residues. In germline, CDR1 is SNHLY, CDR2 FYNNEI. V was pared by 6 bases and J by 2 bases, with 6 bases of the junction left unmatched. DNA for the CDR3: TGTGCCAGCAGCGCCCCGGGGGGGCCCTACAATGAGCAGTTCTTC. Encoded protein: CASSAPGGPYNEQFF.

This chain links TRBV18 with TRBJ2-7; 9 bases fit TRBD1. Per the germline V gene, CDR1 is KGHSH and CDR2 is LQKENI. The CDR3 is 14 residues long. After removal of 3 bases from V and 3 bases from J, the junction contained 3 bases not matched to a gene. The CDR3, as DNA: TGTGCCAGCTCACCGGGACAGGGCCTCTACGAGCAGTACTTC. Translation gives CASSPGQGLYEQYF.

The CDR3 spells CASSRFMDSHNTEAFF. CDR3 nucleotide sequence: TGTGCCAGCAGCCGATTTATGGACAGTCATAACACTGAAGCTTTCTTT. The rearrangement uses TRBV7-6 and TRBJ1-1, with D possibly matching TRBD1 (6 bases). Germline V lookup: CDR1 SGHVS, CDR2 FNYEAQ. The CDR3 sequence is 16 residues long. Trimming shortened V by 5 bases and J by 2 bases, and 18 bases separated the two germline ends.

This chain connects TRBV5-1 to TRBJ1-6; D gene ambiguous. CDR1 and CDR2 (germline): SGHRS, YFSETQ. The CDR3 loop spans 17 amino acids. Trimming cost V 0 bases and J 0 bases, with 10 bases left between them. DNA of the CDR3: TGCGCCAGCAGCTTGGCTGGCGGCTTCTCCTATAATTCACCCCTCCACTTT. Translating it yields CASSLAGGFSYNSPLHF.

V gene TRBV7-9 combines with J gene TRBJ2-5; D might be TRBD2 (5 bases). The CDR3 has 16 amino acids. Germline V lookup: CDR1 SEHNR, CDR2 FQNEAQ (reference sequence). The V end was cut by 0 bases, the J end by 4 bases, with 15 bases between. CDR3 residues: CASSLAATPGRETQYF. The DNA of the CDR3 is TGTGCCAGCAGCTTAGCGGCGACTCCGGGGAGAGAGACCCAGTACTTC.